The 21 T cell receptor beta chains below were found in one sample sequenced in a study of T cell changes during pregnancy in multiple sclerosis. The method was immunoSEQ multiplex PCR; TCRdb's version includes in-frame clones alone and lacks a portion of them. The sample holds more than 45,000 clones; roughly 93% are singletons and the top ten take 3.5% to 4.5%. Sequencing was performed on CD8+ T cells from peripheral blood mononuclear cells, taken in the second trimester of pregnancy. The receptors shown here come from a female donor with multiple sclerosis, enrolled in a pregnancy study.

The V gene is TRBV5-5, the J gene TRBJ2-1; 10 bases align to TRBD1. Looked up from germline, CDR1 is SGHKS and CDR2 is YYEKEE (reference sequence). The ends lost 0 bases at V and 3 bases at J; junction bases unmatched: 3. CDR3 length equals 16 residues. CDR3 loop: CASSLEGQGIYNEQFF. In DNA, the CDR3 is TGTGCCAGCAGCTTGGAGGGACAGGGGATCTACAATGAGCAGTTCTTC.

The gene calls are TRBV10-3 and TRBJ2-1; no clear D. Germline assignment: CDR1 ENHRY and CDR2 SYGVKD. V was shortened by 8 bases and J by 4 bases, with 12 bases between the two germline ends. This CDR3 has 13 residues. CDR3 DNA sequence: TGTGCCATCCGACAAGACACGTACAATGAGCAGTTCTTC. This translates into CAIRQDTYNEQFF.

The rearrangement links TRBV4-1 to TRBJ2-1, with 7 bases aligning to TRBD2. CDR3 length: 15 amino acids. The germline V gene encodes CDR1 MGHRA and CDR2 YSYEKL. The trim removed 4 bases at V and 4 bases at J, leaving 7 bases unmatched. CDR3 nucleotide sequence: TGCGCCAGCAGCCCTGACCCAGCGGGGTACAATGAGCAGTTCTTC. The encoded protein is CASSPDPAGYNEQFF.

The J gene is TRBJ1-1, the V gene TRBV7-9; tentatively, D is TRBD1 (5 bases). Germline V lookup: CDR1 SEHNR, CDR2 FQNEAQ (reference sequence). Trimming cost V 2 bases and J 1 base, with 8 bases left between them. CDR3 length equals 14 residues. The CDR3, as DNA: TGTGCCAGCAGCTTAAGCAGGGAGAACACTGAAGCTTTCTTT. Residues: CASSLSRENTEAFF.

This sequence joins TRBV28 and TRBJ2-7; 11 nucleotides agree with TRBD1. The CDR3 extends over 15 amino acids. Germline lookup yields CDR1 MDHEN and CDR2 SYDVKM. The junction had 7 bases not matched to a gene; V was cut back by 8 bases and J by 1 base. DNA of the CDR3: TGTGCCAGCCGCGGGGACAGGGGGGTGTCCTACGAGCAGTACTTC. Encoded protein: CASRGDRGVSYEQYF.

The chain is built from TRBV27 and TRBJ2-7; possibly TRBD1 for D (7 bases). This CDR3 is built from 14 residues. The germline V gene has CDR1 MNHEY and CDR2 SMNVEV (reference sequence). The V and J ends lost 8 bases and 1 base respectively, with 15 bases between them. The CDR3 region is CASSGGTASYEQYF. The CDR3 bases are TGTGCCAGCTCTGGCGGGACAGCATCCTACGAGCAGTACTTC.

A single count supports this clone. V and J are TRBV4-1 and TRBJ1-3, with D uncertain. Trimming pared 1 base from V and 4 bases from J, leaving 5 bases between. Germline V CDR1 and CDR2: MGHRA, YSYEKL. The CDR3 is made up of 13 amino acids. The CDR3 bases are TGCGCCAGCAGCCAAGCCGGGGGAAACACCATATATTTT. It translates to CASSQAGGNTIYF.

The DNA for the CDR3 is TGTGCCAGCACCAAACGGGGGAGCTCCTACAATGAGCAGTTCTTC. Translating it yields CASTKRGSSYNEQFF. The rearrangement links TRBV5-4 to TRBJ2-1, with a weak D call TRBD2 (6 bases). Trimming cost V 6 bases and J 0 bases, with 13 bases left between them. Germline CDR1 SGHNT, CDR2 YYREEE (reference sequence). The CDR3 contains 15 residues.

This clone came up once. The rearrangement links TRBV7-9 to TRBJ1-4, with no clear D. Trimming removed 5 bases from V and 5 bases from J, with 18 bases in between. In germline, CDR1 is SEHNR, CDR2 FQNEAQ (reference sequence). The CDR3 has 16 amino acids. The chain's CDR3 is CASSPPLWEINEKLFF. CDR3 DNA sequence: TGTGCCAGCAGCCCCCCCCTGTGGGAGATCAATGAAAAACTGTTTTTT. Variable domain in full (rest from reference TRBV7-9 and TRBJ1-4): DTGVSQNPRHKITKRGQNVTFRCDPISEHNRLYWYRQTLGQGPEFLTYFQNEAQLEKSRLLSDRFSAERPKGSFSTLEIQRTEQGDSAMYLCASSPPLWEINEKLFFGSGTQLSVL.

The CDR3 sequence is CASSARRTGDQETQYF. The CDR3 coding sequence is TGTGCCAGCAGTGCAAGGAGGACAGGGGATCAAGAGACCCAGTACTTC. The chain combines TRBV27 with TRBJ2-5, with TRBD1 identical over 9 bases. V was pared by 5 bases and J by 2 bases, with 9 bases of the junction left unmatched. CDR3 length equals 16 residues. Germline V lookup: CDR1 MNHEY, CDR2 SMNVEV (reference sequence).

The chain links TRBV10-3 to TRBJ2-2; TRBD1 might be the D (6 bases). Germline CDR1 ENHRY, CDR2 SYGVKD. The CDR3 is made up of 18 amino acids. V lost 4 bases and J lost 1, with 19 bases in between. CDR3 in DNA: TGTGCCATCAGTGTGGAGCCAGGGGCAGGGAAGAACACCGGGGAGCTGTTTTTT. Encoded protein: CAISVEPGAGKNTGELFF.

The rearrangement joins TRBV29-1 to TRBJ2-1; 10 bases are a match to TRBD2. Germline-derived CDR1 and CDR2 are SQVTM and ANQGSEA. Trimming cost V 6 bases and J 3 bases; bases outside gene matches: 8. The CDR3 has 15 amino acids. The CDR3 DNA is TGCAGCGTCCACCTAACTAGCGGGGACTACAATGAGCAGTTCTTC. Translated: CSVHLTSGDYNEQFF.

The chain is built from TRBV12-5 and TRBJ2-3; 9 bases map to TRBD1. Germline CDR1 is LGHNT and CDR2 is FRNRAP. J was trimmed by 10 bases and V by 1 base; bases with no gene match: 0. The length of the CDR3 is 12 residues. The CDR3: CASGLGDRAQYF. The CDR3 DNA is TGTGCTAGTGGTTTGGGGGACAGGGCGCAGTATTTT.

CDR3 sequence reads: CASSSHTSSYEQYF. CDR3 bases: TGTGCCAGCAGTTCCCATACCAGCTCCTACGAGCAGTACTTC. The J gene is TRBJ2-7, the V gene TRBV27; no definite D call. The germline CDR1 and CDR2 sequences are MNHEY and SMNVEV (reference sequence). Trimming shortened V by 4 bases and J by 0 bases, and 10 bases separated the two germline ends. The CDR3 is 14 amino acids.

J is TRBJ1-4 and V is TRBV5-5, with D possibly matching TRBD1 (5 bases). CDR1 and CDR2 (germline): SGHKS, YYEKEE (reference sequence). V lost 5 bases to trimming and J lost 0 bases, with 14 bases between them. The CDR3 totals 16 residues. This CDR3 reads CASRQDSRATNEKLFF. The DNA of the CDR3 is TGTGCCAGCAGACAAGACAGCCGTGCAACTAATGAAAAACTGTTTTTT.

V gene TRBV28 combines with J gene TRBJ2-7; 8 nucleotides agree with TRBD2. There are 14 residues in the CDR3. CDR1 is MDHEN and CDR2 is SYDVKM in the germline V gene. J was trimmed by 6 bases and V by 8 bases; bases with no gene match: 12. DNA for the CDR3: TGTGCCAGCGGACCTTCCGGGGGGGTGGTCGAGCAGTACTTC. Its protein is CASGPSGGVVEQYF.

V gene TRBV6-5 combines with J gene TRBJ1-2, with D tentatively TRBD1 (5 bases). Germline assignment: CDR1 MNHEY and CDR2 SVGAGI. Trimming removed 0 bases from V and 7 bases from J, with 18 bases in between. The CDR3 runs to 16 residues. The CDR3 sequence: CASSYSYGGSMGGYTF. As DNA, the CDR3 is TGTGCCAGCAGTTACTCGTACGGGGGTTCGATGGGTGGCTACACCTTC.

The chain joins TRBV7-2 to TRBJ1-3, with a tentative D call TRBD1 (5 bases). The CDR3 runs to 14 residues. The germline CDR1 and CDR2 sequences are SGHTA and FQGNSA. Trimming left V 5 bases short and J 0 bases short, with 8 bases between. The CDR3 here is CASSAQGSGNTIYF. The CDR3 DNA sequence: TGTGCCAGCAGCGCCCAGGGCTCTGGAAACACCATATATTTT.

This rearrangement joins TRBV4-3 to TRBJ2-3, with D possibly being TRBD1 (6 bases). With 2 bases removed from V and 4 bases from J, the gap between germline ends came to 10 bases. The CDR3 totals 14 residues. Germline V gene lookup returns CDR1 LGHNA and CDR2 YSLEER. CDR3 DNA sequence: TGCGCCAGCAGCCAATCCAGGGGATCAGATACGCAGTATTTT. Protein sequence: CASSQSRGSDTQYF.

The chain is built from TRBV7-6 and TRBJ2-1, with D unresolved. This CDR3 contains 14 residues. CDR1 and CDR2 (germline): SGHVS, FNYEAQ. Trimming took off 1 base at V and 6 bases at J, with 10 bases between the two ends. CDR3 protein: CASSLEVGGNEQFF. The CDR3 nucleotides read TGTGCCAGCAGCTTAGAGGTCGGCGGCAATGAGCAGTTCTTC.

V usage is TRBV4-3 and J usage is TRBJ1-2; D remains ambiguous. The ends were cut back, 0 bases at V and 0 bases at J, with 8 bases in the middle. The CDR3 is made up of 15 amino acids. CDR1 and CDR2 (germline): LGHNA, YSLEER. The CDR3 region is CASSQDTATNYGYTF. CDR3 coding DNA: TGCGCCAGCAGCCAAGATACAGCAACTAACTATGGCTACACCTTC.